Listed below are T cell receptor beta chains from one sample, sequenced in a study of a mutant IDH1 vaccine in newly diagnosed glioma. Profiled with immunoSEQ multiplex PCR; TCRdb holds only in-frame clones, not every one. The sample lists about 96,000 clones; 80% were seen once. Here the sequenced sample was PBMCs, taken from a glioma patient treated with radiotherapy, temozolomide or both. These receptors were obtained from a middle-aged man with glioma. CDR3s leave out the opening cysteine and the closing phenylalanine or tryptophan.

v_call: TRBV4-3
cdr3_aa: ASSQIGTAEAF

v_call: TRBV5-1
cdr3_aa: ASSSKDSLNTEAF

v_call: TRBV6-5
cdr3_aa: AIFSRAGVNTEAF

v_call: TRBV7-8
cdr3_aa: ASSLGGIGGQNQPQH

v_call: TRBV30
cdr3_aa: AWSIPTGALEQY

v_call: TRBV7-9
cdr3_aa: ASSLGSQSNEQF

v_call: TRBV4-3
cdr3_aa: ASSQEGRQDGGAF

v_call: TRBV4-2
cdr3_aa: ASSQARTGNSGANVLT

v_call: TRBV4-3
cdr3_aa: ASSQDRAVVTEAF

v_call: TRBV7-9
cdr3_aa: ASSLGLLAPGNTIY

v_call: TRBV19
cdr3_aa: ASSRDRGGYQPQH

v_call: TRBV18
cdr3_aa: ASSPAGNYGYT

v_call: TRBV19
cdr3_aa: ASSSSGRGRNEQF

v_call: TRBV10-3
cdr3_aa: AISEWTGGYEQY

v_call: TRBV30
cdr3_aa: AWSVGQGGYEQY

v_call: TRBV18
cdr3_aa: ASSPTPGQGAYEQF

v_call: TRBV6-6
cdr3_aa: ASSSIRGETQY

v_call: TRBV4-2
cdr3_aa: ASSQERILGEQF

v_call: TRBV5-4
cdr3_aa: ASSVDANTGELF

v_call: TRBV7-9
cdr3_aa: ASSSELQAPYEQY

v_call: TRBV7-6
cdr3_aa: ASSLAWVGTDTQY

v_call: TRBV29-1
cdr3_aa: SVGDRYQETQY

v_call: TRBV18
cdr3_aa: ASSPLVEAF

v_call: TRBV7-8
cdr3_aa: AIQSGELF

v_call: TRBV6-1
cdr3_aa: ASRMAPPYEQY

v_call: TRBV7-2
cdr3_aa: ASSLAGLVSTDTQY

v_call: TRBV6-1
cdr3_aa: ASSYGLSTEAF

v_call: TRBV18
cdr3_aa: ASSPVMNTEAF

v_call: TRBV5-6
cdr3_aa: ASSQGRTGYGYT

v_call: TRBV6-5
cdr3_aa: ASSSVQGTEAF

v_call: TRBV11-3
cdr3_aa: ASSPGGGGTDTQY

v_call: TRBV29-1
cdr3_aa: SVAPSLLGLNTEAF

v_call: TRBV12-5
cdr3_aa: ASVTGSYVDTQY

v_call: TRBV7-6
cdr3_aa: ASSLGEGQPQH

v_call: TRBV5-1
cdr3_aa: ASSSGLRGYNEQF

v_call: TRBV5-6
cdr3_aa: ASSSQGDGYT

v_call: TRBV7-2
cdr3_aa: ASSLGVVGRQPQH